This entry lists 18 T cell receptor beta chains sequenced from one sample in a study of T cells in women clearing cervical HPV infection (dated 2018 in TCRdb). Library construction relied on the immunoSEQ multiplex PCR assay. Drawn from immuneACCESS, this table holds only the in-frame rearrangements with V and J called that TCRdb kept. Clones are partly lost; checked studies trace under half to an unresolved V gene and leave the rest unexplained. The sample's own table lists 39,000 or so clones. Under 8.5% of the sample is held by the ten biggest clonotypes. Sequenced input: blood buffy coat. The receptors originated from a woman aged 18 to 75 with a cervical HPV16 infection that either progressed to CIN3+ or cleared (not recorded which).

Regarding this clone: Read sequence stops 3 residues before the CDR3 end, and the germline J gene provides the missing end. V is TRBV20-1 and J is TRBJ2-5; D is undetermined. The CDR3 is 15 amino acids. The germline V gene encodes CDR1 DFQATT and CDR2 SNEGSKA (reference sequence). Trimming took off 2 bases at V and 1 base at J, with 14 bases between the two ends. The CDR3 protein is CSARRYSATQETQYF. The CDR3 bases that were read are TGCAGTGCTAGAAGATATAGTGCCACCCAAGAGACC.

Points on this clone: Read sequence stops 3 residues before the CDR3 end, and the germline J gene provides the missing end. The rearrangement joins TRBV5-1 to TRBJ2-3; TRBD2 matches 10 bases. The length of the CDR3 is 16 residues. The V gene end was trimmed by 1 base and the J gene end by 4 bases; junction bases not matched to a gene: 6. Germline V gene data show CDR1 as SGHRS and CDR2 as YFSETQ. Here the CDR3 reads CASSLSSGSTSDTQYF. The sequenced CDR3 bases are TGCGCCAGCAGCTTGTCTAGCGGGAGTACCTCAGATACG.

Of note for this clone: The missing CDR3 end, 3 residues past where the read stops, is filled in from the germline J gene. This rearrangement joins TRBV19 to TRBJ2-5; 10 bases map to TRBD1. With 1 base clipped from V and 4 bases from J, the junction kept 9 bases outside the gene matches. The V gene's germline CDR1 is LNHDA and CDR2 SQIVND (reference sequence). The CDR3 has 17 residues. CDR3 sequence: CASSIAARQGALETQYF. The sequenced CDR3 bases are TGTGCCAGTAGTATAGCGGCCAGACAGGGGGCTCTAGAGACC.

Note on this clone: The read is 3 residues too short to cover the CDR3 end, so that end is filled in from the germline J gene. The chain uses TRBV29-1 and TRBJ1-2; no clear D gene. The length of the CDR3 is 14 residues. Per germline, CDR1 SQVTM and CDR2 ANQGSEA. The CDR3 protein is CSVEDELEANDYTF. The CDR3 DNA, read in part, is TGCAGCGTTGAAGATGAGTTGGAAGCGAACGAC.

As to this clone: From the germline J gene comes the end of the CDR3, since the read stops 3 residues before it. V gene TRBV2 combines with J gene TRBJ1-6; D might be TRBD1 (6 bases). This CDR3 has 13 amino acids. V was clipped by 1 base and J by 10 bases, with 8 bases between them. The V gene's germline CDR1 is SNHLY and CDR2 FYNNEI. CDR3 DNA (partial): TGTGCCAGCAGTGAAGGACAGGCATCACCC. Encoded protein: CASSEGQASP. The complete CDR3 sequence is CASSEGQASPLHF.

Turning to this clone: The missing CDR3 end, 3 residues past where the read stops, is filled in from the germline J gene. V usage is TRBV14 and J usage is TRBJ2-7, with D hard to call. The germline V and J ends were trimmed by 1 base and 6 bases, with 19 bases remaining between them. Germline CDR1 and CDR2: SGHDN and FVKESK. The CDR3 covers 16 residues. CDR3 DNA (partial): TGTGCCAGCAGCCAAGTGTGGGCAGTTTCCCACTGCGAG. Amino acids: CASSQVWAVSHCE. The whole CDR3 sequence reads CASSQVWAVSHCEQYF.

Turning to this clone: Compared with germline, one end of the junction differs, possibly owing to a read error. The read is 3 residues too short to cover the CDR3 end, so that end is filled in from the germline J gene. V usage is TRBV4-2 and J usage is TRBJ2-7; a weak D match, TRBD2 (5 bases). Germline values: CDR1 LGHNA, CDR2 YNFKEQ. This CDR3 has 17 amino acids. The CDR3 bases that were read are TGCGCCAGCAGCCAAGATCATGAGCGGTGGAGCTCCTACGAG. It encodes CASSQDHERWSSYE. The full CDR3 is CASSQDHERWSSYEQYF.

As regards this clone: The read is 3 residues too short to cover the CDR3 end, so that end is filled in from the germline J gene. The chain carries TRBV13 and TRBJ2-5; perhaps TRBD2 as D (5 bases). Germline CDR1 and CDR2: PRHDT and FYEKMQ (reference sequence). The CDR3 spans 14 residues. Trimming removed 0 bases at V and 5 bases at J, with 10 bases between. The CDR3 region is CASSLGRGSETQYF. The covered CDR3 bases are TGTGCCAGCAGCTTAGGTCGGGGATCGGAGACC.

About this clone itself: Sequencing ends 3 residues short of the CDR3 end; the germline J gene provides the rest. The chain joins TRBV6-2 or TRBV6-3 to TRBJ2-2; D uncertain. The germline V and J ends were trimmed by 4 bases and 5 bases, with 5 bases remaining between them. Germline V lookup: CDR1 MNHEY, CDR2 SVGEGT. This CDR3 comprises 12 residues. The CDR3 region is CASSFPTGELFF. CDR3 DNA (partial): TGTGCCAGCAGTTTTCCGACCGGGGAG.

As to this clone: The missing CDR3 end, 3 residues past where the read stops, is filled in from the germline J gene. This chain joins TRBV7-8 and TRBJ2-5; D is undetermined. The CDR3 totals 13 residues. V was clipped by 6 bases and J by 3 bases, with 11 bases between them. Germline CDR1 reads SGHVS; CDR2 reads FQNEAQ. The part of the CDR3 DNA that was read is TGTGCCAGCAGACCTAAACGAGAAGAGACC. Its translation: CASRPKREET. The entire CDR3 is CASRPKREETQYF.

Comment on this clone: With the read ending 3 residues before the CDR3 end, the germline J gene is used to fill in that end. The genes are TRBV20-1 and TRBJ2-5; D is unresolved. The germline gives CDR1 DFQATT, CDR2 SNEGSKA (reference sequence). Trimming stripped 5 bases from V and 2 bases from J, with 3 bases between. The CDR3 spans 10 residues. Partial CDR3 DNA: TGCAGTGCTCTTCAAGAGACC. It codes for CSALQET. The CDR3 in full is CSALQETQYF.

Turning to this clone: The sequence runs out 3 residues before the end of the CDR3; the remainder is reconstructed from the germline J gene. The chain employs TRBV7-2 and TRBJ1-2, with a possible D match to TRBD1 (6 bases). This CDR3 region has 15 residues. Trimming pared 5 bases from V and 2 bases from J, leaving 15 bases between. Germline CDR1 SGHTA, CDR2 FQGNSA. CDR3 residues: CASSENSRGNYGYTF. The part of the CDR3 DNA that was read is TGTGCCAGCAGCGAAAACAGCAGGGGAAACTATGGC.

With respect to this clone: The missing CDR3 end, 3 residues past where the read stops, is filled in from the germline J gene. The J gene is TRBJ2-1, the V gene TRBV13, with a possible D match to TRBD2 (6 bases). The CDR3 is made up of 15 amino acids. Trimming left V 4 bases short and J 3 bases short, with 13 bases between. Germline CDR1 and CDR2: PRHDT and FYEKMQ (reference sequence). The sequenced CDR3 bases are TGTGCCAGCAGCTCCGCGGGGTACGACTACAATGAG. This sequence encodes CASSSAGYDYNE. The whole CDR3 sequence is CASSSAGYDYNEQFF.

Comment on this clone: The CDR3 is cut off 3 residues early in the read; its end comes from the germline J gene. V usage is TRBV7-9 and J usage is TRBJ1-4; TRBD1 is a possible D gene (5 bases). This CDR3 has 14 amino acids. Germline assignment: CDR1 SEHNR and CDR2 FQNEAQ (reference sequence). CDR3 bases read: TGTGCCAGCAGCTTAGGGGGCTCGGCCGAACAA. Translated, it gives CASSLGGSAEQ. The entire CDR3 reads CASSLGGSAEQLFF.

In regard to this clone: Sequencing ends 3 residues short of the CDR3 end; the germline J gene provides the rest. The chain employs TRBV20-1 and TRBJ1-1; the D is unclear. This CDR3 is built from 13 residues. V lost 6 bases, J lost 1 base, and 12 bases lay in between. Per germline, CDR1 DFQATT and CDR2 SNEGSKA (reference sequence). Partial CDR3 DNA: TGCAGTGCCGCTAGTCCGGGGAACACTGAA. The encoded protein is CSAASPGNTE. The whole CDR3 is CSAASPGNTEAFF.

Worth noting for this clone: The read terminates 3 residues ahead of where the CDR3 ends, so the germline J gene completes it. V and J are TRBV6-1 and TRBJ2-7; D remains unclear. CDR3 length equals 11 residues. The V gene lost 6 bases and the J gene lost 6 bases, with 9 bases spanning the gap. Germline CDR1 and CDR2: MNHNS and SASEGT. CDR3 loop: CASREQGEQYF. The CDR3 DNA, read in part, is TGTGCCAGCAGGGAACAAGGCGAG.

About this clone: The CDR3 end falls 3 residues outside the read, so it is completed with the germline J gene. The chain is built from TRBV29-1 and TRBJ2-7, with a weak D call TRBD1 (5 bases). This CDR3 has 13 amino acids. Germline V gene data show CDR1 as SQVTM and CDR2 as ANQGSEA. Trimming removed 2 bases from V and 5 bases from J, with 13 bases in between. Partial CDR3 DNA: TGCAGCGTTGAACCCCAGGGAAGTAACGAG. It translates to CSVEPQGSNE. The full CDR3 protein is CSVEPQGSNEQYF.

Worth noting for this clone: The sequenced fragment ends 3 residues before the CDR3 boundary, so the rest is inferred from the germline J gene. V is TRBV6-1 and J is TRBJ1-2, with 7 bases that match TRBD1. The J segment lost 7 bases and the V segment lost 0 bases, leaving 5 bases of the junction unmatched. CDR1 and CDR2 from the germline V gene are MNHNS and SASEGT. CDR3 length: 14 residues. The sequenced CDR3 bases are TGTGCCAGCAGTGAAGCTTCAGGGGGAAGTGGC. Translated: CASSEASGGSG. The full CDR3 sequence reads CASSEASGGSGYTF.